A selection of T cell receptor beta chains follows, all from one sample in a study of blood T cell repertoires in COVID-19. Sequencing was performed with immunoSEQ multiplex PCR; in TCRdb, only in-frame clones are kept and a portion is missing. The sample lists about 200,000 clones; 85% were seen once. Sequenced sample: peripheral blood. The receptor source for this set is a man in his sixties with COVID-19, enrolled during active disease. Each CDR3 is given with its conserved first and last residue. D genes are given only for firm matches. Clone size is not always given. Where it is, it says once, few, many or a class for expanded clones.

J | D | V | size | DNA | CDR3
TRBJ1-2 | TRBD1 | TRBV6-1 | NA | TGTGCCAGCAGTGAAAAACAGGGGAAGATTAGGGACTATGGCTACACCTTC | CASSEKQGKIRDYGYTF
TRBJ2-1 | TRBD2 | TRBV5-6 | NA | TGTGCCAGCAGCTTGGTGGAGACTAGCGGGAGAAGCAATGAGCAGTTCTTC | CASSLVETSGRSNEQFF
TRBJ1-3 | NA | TRBV9 | NA | TGTGCCAGCAGTGTGGTGGCTGCTGGAAACACCATATATTTT | CASSVVAAGNTIYF
TRBJ1-2 | NA | TRBV3-1/TRBV3-2 | NA | TGTGCCAGCAGCCAAGATGCGGGGAACTATGGCTACACCTTC | CASSQDAGNYGYTF
TRBJ1-1 | TRBD1 | TRBV28 | NA | TGTGCCAGCAGGCGACAGGGTGGCACTGAAGCTTTCTTT | CASRRQGGTEAFF
TRBJ2-7 | NA | TRBV18 | NA | TGTGCCAGCTCACCAACAATCCCAGGGGGGCCCCACGAGCAGTACTTC | CASSPTIPGGPHEQYF
TRBJ1-2 | NA | TRBV5-4 | NA | TGTGCCAGCAGGCCCCGGGACACAGCCCTTCCAGTCTACACCTTC | CASRPRDTALPVYTF
TRBJ2-2 | TRBD2 | TRBV5-1 | once | TGCGCCAGCAGCTTGGGACTAGCGGCGAACACCGGGGAGCTGTTTTTT | CASSLGLAANTGELFF
TRBJ1-6 | TRBD1 | TRBV5-1 | NA | TGCGCCAGCAGCGACGACAGGGCTAATTCACCCCTCCACTTT | CASSDDRANSPLHF
TRBJ1-1 | NA | TRBV4-1 | NA | TGCGCCAGCAGCCAGACGGGACACCAGAACACTGAAGCTTTCTTT | CASSQTGHQNTEAFF
TRBJ2-5 | NA | TRBV7-2 | NA | TGTGCCAGCAGCCCCCCCGGGGTCGGAGAGACCCAGTACTTC | CASSPPGVGETQYF
TRBJ1-5 | NA | TRBV4-3 | few | TGCGCCAGCAGCCAAGACGACAGTAGCAATCAGCCCCAGCATTTT | CASSQDDSSNQPQHF
TRBJ2-5 | TRBD1 | TRBV27 | NA | TGTGCCAGCAGTTTCGCAGGGGGCAGGGAGACCCAGTACTTC | CASSFAGGRETQYF
TRBJ1-1 | TRBD1 | TRBV19 | NA | TGTGCCAGTAAGATCGGGGCAGGGGGTCGGAACACTGAAGCTTTCTTT | CASKIGAGGRNTEAFF
TRBJ1-3 | NA | TRBV11-2 | NA | TGTGCCAGCAGCTCCTTAGGAGGGACCATATATTTT | CASSSLGGTIYF
TRBJ1-2 | TRBD1 | TRBV9 | NA | TGTGCCAGCAGTGAGGGGGCTGCCTATGGCTACACCTTC | CASSEGAAYGYTF
TRBJ1-1 | NA | TRBV3-1/TRBV3-2 | NA | TGTGCCAGCAGCCATCCCCCGCTTTCCGGCAGCGAGGCTTTCTTT | CASSHPPLSGSEAFF
TRBJ2-2 | TRBD2 | TRBV29-1 | NA | TGCAGCGGTACTAGCGGGAGAACCGGGGAGCTGTTTTTT | CSGTSGRTGELFF
TRBJ2-1 | NA | TRBV3-1/TRBV3-2 | NA | TGTGCCAGCAGCCAACAAGATTGGCGGGGTCGGGAGCAGTTCTTC | CASSQQDWRGREQFF
TRBJ1-5 | NA | TRBV21-1 | NA | TGTGCCAGCAGCCACCAGGGGAGCAATCAGCCCCAGCATTTT | CASSHQGSNQPQHF
TRBJ2-7 | TRBD1 | TRBV28 | few | TGTGCCAGCAGTTTAGAGGGGGCGTTTGGGTACGAGCAGTACTTC | CASSLEGAFGYEQYF
TRBJ2-7 | NA | TRBV20-1 | NA | TGCAGTGCTAGTGTCAGTTCCTACGAGCAGTACTTC | CSASVSSYEQYF
TRBJ2-1 | NA | TRBV11-2 | once | TGTGCCAGCAGCCACGTAATCCGGGAGCAGTTCTTC | CASSHVIREQFF
TRBJ1-1 | NA | TRBV6-5 | NA | TGTGCCAGCACCCAGGCCCTCCAGAGGAACACTGAAGCTTTCTTT | CASTQALQRNTEAFF
TRBJ1-1 | NA | TRBV5-1 | NA | TGCGCCAGCAGCTTCGAGGCCAGTGACACTGAAGCTTTCTTT | CASSFEASDTEAFF
TRBJ1-2 | NA | TRBV5-1 | NA | TGCGCCAGCAGCTCCGGGACTCCTATCGGCTACACCTTC | CASSSGTPIGYTF
TRBJ1-1 | NA | TRBV5-1 | few | TGCGCCAGCAGCTTGGCGACTGGGGGCAGCACTGAAGCTTTCTTT | CASSLATGGSTEAFF
TRBJ2-5 | TRBD1 | TRBV5-1 | NA | TGCGCCAGCAGCTTTACAGGGGGACCCCAAGAGACCCAGTACTTC | CASSFTGGPQETQYF
TRBJ1-2 | TRBD1 | TRBV2 | NA | TGTGCCAGCAGCGGACAGGGGGTAACGTATGGCTACACCTTC | CASSGQGVTYGYTF
TRBJ1-1 | NA | TRBV4-3 | NA | TGCGCCAGCAGCCAAGAGAGGTCCAGAGGCACTGAAGCTTTCTTT | CASSQERSRGTEAFF
TRBJ1-3 | NA | TRBV15 | NA | TGTGCCACCAGCAGACAAATACAGAGCTCTGGAAACACCATATATTTT | CATSRQIQSSGNTIYF